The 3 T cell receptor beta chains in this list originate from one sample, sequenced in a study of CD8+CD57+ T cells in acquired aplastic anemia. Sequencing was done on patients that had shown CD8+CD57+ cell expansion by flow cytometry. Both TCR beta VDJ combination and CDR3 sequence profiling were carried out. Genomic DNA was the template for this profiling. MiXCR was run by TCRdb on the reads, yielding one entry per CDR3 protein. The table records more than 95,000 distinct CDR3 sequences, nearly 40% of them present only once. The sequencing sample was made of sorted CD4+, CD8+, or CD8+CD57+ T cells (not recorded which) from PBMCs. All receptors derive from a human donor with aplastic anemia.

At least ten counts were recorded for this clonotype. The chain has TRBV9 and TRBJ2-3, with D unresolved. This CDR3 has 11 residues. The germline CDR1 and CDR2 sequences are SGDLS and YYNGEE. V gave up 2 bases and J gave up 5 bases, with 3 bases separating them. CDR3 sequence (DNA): TGTGCCAGCAGCGTCTTAGATACGCAGTATTTT. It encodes CASSVLDTQYF.

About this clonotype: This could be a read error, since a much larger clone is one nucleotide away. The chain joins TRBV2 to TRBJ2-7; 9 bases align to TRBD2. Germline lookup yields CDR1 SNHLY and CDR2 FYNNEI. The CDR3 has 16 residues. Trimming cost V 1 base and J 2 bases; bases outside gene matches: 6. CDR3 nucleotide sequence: TGTGCCAGCAGTGAAGGGGGGGGACTAGCCACCTACGAGCAGTACGTC. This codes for CASSEGGGLATYEQYV.

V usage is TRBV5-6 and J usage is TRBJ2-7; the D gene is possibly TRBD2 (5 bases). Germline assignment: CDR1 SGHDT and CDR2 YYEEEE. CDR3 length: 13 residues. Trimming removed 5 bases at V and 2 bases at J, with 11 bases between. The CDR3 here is CASRDGVAYEQYF. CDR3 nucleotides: TGTGCCAGCAGGGACGGGGTTGCCTACGAGCAGTACTTC.